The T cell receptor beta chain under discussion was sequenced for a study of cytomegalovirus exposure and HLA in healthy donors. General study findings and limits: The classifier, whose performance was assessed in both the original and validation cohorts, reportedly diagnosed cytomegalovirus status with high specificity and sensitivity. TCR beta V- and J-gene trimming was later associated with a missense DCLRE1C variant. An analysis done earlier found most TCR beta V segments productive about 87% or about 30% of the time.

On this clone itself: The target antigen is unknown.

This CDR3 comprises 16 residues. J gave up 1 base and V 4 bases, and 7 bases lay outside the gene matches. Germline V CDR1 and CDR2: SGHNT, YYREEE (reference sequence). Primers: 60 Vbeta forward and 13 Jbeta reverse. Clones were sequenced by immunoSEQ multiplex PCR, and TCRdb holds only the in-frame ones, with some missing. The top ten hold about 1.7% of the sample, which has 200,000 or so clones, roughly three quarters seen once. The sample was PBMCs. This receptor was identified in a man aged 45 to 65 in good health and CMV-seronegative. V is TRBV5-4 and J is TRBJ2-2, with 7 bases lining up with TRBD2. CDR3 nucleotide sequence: TGTGCCAGCAGCACCTCGGGAGGTCAGAACACCGGGGAGCTGTTTTTT. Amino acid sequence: CASSTSGGQNTGELFF.